Following are 23 T cell receptor beta chains from one sample sequenced in a study of graft-versus-host responses after intestinal transplantation (dated by TCRdb to the early 2020s). The intended sense of this specimen's time point label: cells obtained before transplantation from donor or recipient. In the mixed lymphocyte reactions, approximately 200,000 CFSE-labeled pre-transplant responders were plated with approximately 200,000 irradiated violet-dye-labeled stimulators and cultured for about six days. Library generation was performed with the immunoSEQ multiplex PCR assay. The clones in this table, taken by TCRdb from immuneACCESS, are in-frame only. Not every clone is retained; where verified, under half of the shortfall comes from an unresolved V gene, and the cause of the rest is unknown. This sample lists approximately 13,000 clones; about 35% were detected once. The top ten clonotypes cover about 2.5% of the sample.

The specimen was alloreactive CD8+ T cells from a mixed lymphocyte reaction culture, collected before intestinal transplant. Taken with the paper, the label for cell subset or site translates to: CFSE-low proliferating T cells sorted from roughly six-day pre-transplant mixed lymphocyte reaction (GvH or HvG direction). The receptors stem from a human patient who received an intestinal transplant.

This clone appeared a few times. The chain links TRBV7-3 to TRBJ2-3; 9 bases line up with TRBD2. CDR1 and CDR2 from the germline V gene are SGHTA and FQGTGA. The ends lost 5 bases at V and 1 base at J; junction bases unmatched: 7. The CDR3 sequence is 16 residues long. For the CDR3, the DNA is TGTGCCAGCAGCCCCGCGGGGGGGCGCGGCACAGATACGCAGTATTTT. This gives the protein CASSPAGGRGTDTQYF.

The chain links TRBV14 to TRBJ1-2; D is ambiguous. The CDR3 spans 17 residues. V was clipped by 5 bases and J by 4 bases, with 23 bases between them. The V gene's germline CDR1 is SGHDN and CDR2 FVKESK. CDR3 sequence (DNA): TGTGCCAGCAGCTGGCCATTGCAATCTGGAAAGACCTATGGCTACACCTTC. It encodes CASSWPLQSGKTYGYTF. Based on the CDR3 plus reference TRBV14 and TRBJ1-2, the full variable domain is EAGVTQFPSHSVIEKGQTVTLRCDPISGHDNLYWYRRVMGKEIKFLLHFVKESKQDESGMPNNRFLAERTGGTYSTLKVQPAELEDSGVYFCASSWPLQSGKTYGYTFGSGTRLTVV.

J is TRBJ1-1 and V is TRBV14; a possible D gene is TRBD1 (5 bases). Germline-derived CDR1 and CDR2 are SGHDN and FVKESK. Trimming pared 4 bases from V and 0 bases from J, leaving 18 bases between. The CDR3 covers 17 residues. DNA of the CDR3: TGTGCCAGCAGCCCTTTAGGACACCCGGACATGAACACTGAAGCTTTCTTT. Amino acid sequence: CASSPLGHPDMNTEAFF.

The chain joins TRBV25-1 to TRBJ1-2; D not resolved. The CDR3 runs to 14 residues. V dropped 3 bases and J dropped 4 bases, with 12 bases sitting between them. Germline V gene lookup returns CDR1 MGHDK and CDR2 SYGVNS. The CDR3 reads CASSEPGMIYGYTF. The DNA of the CDR3 is TGTGCCAGCAGTGAGCCGGGGATGATCTATGGCTACACCTTC.

This clone was recorded a few times. The rearrangement uses TRBV5-1 and TRBJ2-1; D ambiguous. Germline V lookup: CDR1 SGHRS, CDR2 YFSETQ. Trimming removed 3 bases at V and 2 bases at J, with 12 bases between. The CDR3 spans 15 residues. CDR3 protein: CASSSWTRTYNEQFF. CDR3 DNA sequence: TGCGCCAGCAGCTCCTGGACCAGAACCTACAATGAGCAGTTCTTC.

V and J are TRBV30 and TRBJ1-1; D uncertain. The CDR3 has 13 residues. Looked up from germline, CDR1 is GTSNPN and CDR2 is SVGIG (reference sequence). The ends were cut back, 7 bases at V and 0 bases at J, with 12 bases in the middle. In nucleotides, the CDR3 is TGTGCCTCCTCAGGCGACATGAACACTGAAGCTTTCTTT. It encodes CASSGDMNTEAFF. The variable domain in full, with the rest retrieved from reference TRBV30 and TRBJ1-1, is SQTIHQWPATLVQPVGSPLSLECTVEGTSNPNLYWYRQAAGRGLQLLFYSVGIGQISSEVPQNLSASRPQDRQFILSSKKLLLSDSGFYLCASSGDMNTEAFFGQGTRLTVV.

J is TRBJ2-3 and V is TRBV4-1, with D hard to call. This CDR3 spans 12 amino acids. V gave up 2 bases and J gave up 4 bases, with 4 bases separating them. The V gene's germline CDR1 is MGHRA and CDR2 YSYEKL. CDR3 DNA: TGCGCCAGCAGCCAAATCTCAGATACGCAGTATTTT. The encoded protein is CASSQISDTQYF.

By share, this clone ranks as medium-sized (0.01 to 0.1%). The chain employs TRBV6-6 and TRBJ2-1; tentative D call: TRBD2 (6 bases). CDR3 length equals 16 residues. V was shortened by 2 bases and J by 7 bases, with 18 bases between the two germline ends. Germline lookup yields CDR1 MNHNY and CDR2 SVGAGI (reference sequence). CDR3 amino acids: CASSYPSQGTLNEQFF. The CDR3 nucleotides are TGTGCCAGCAGTTACCCCTCTCAAGGGACTCTGAATGAGCAGTTCTTC.

The J gene is TRBJ2-7, the V gene TRBV5-8; possible D gene TRBD2, 6 bases. The V gene's germline CDR1 is SGHTS and CDR2 YDEGEE. Trimming shortened V by 4 bases and J by 0 bases, and 17 bases separated the two germline ends. This CDR3 spans 16 amino acids. CDR3 loop: CASSGGTGLNSYEQYF. CDR3 coding DNA: TGTGCCAGCAGCGGAGGTACGGGACTGAACTCCTACGAGCAGTACTTC.

CDR3 bases: TGTGCCAGCAGTTACTATGGTGGCAGCACCGGGGAGCTGTTTTTT. Residues: CASSYYGGSTGELFF. The rearrangement joins TRBV6-5 to TRBJ2-2, with D hard to call. The CDR3 has 15 amino acids. V shed 1 base and J shed 4 bases, with 10 bases lying between them. The V gene's germline CDR1 is MNHEY and CDR2 SVGAGI.

This rearrangement joins TRBV9 to TRBJ2-7, with a tentative D call TRBD2 (7 bases). Germline V gene data show CDR1 as SGDLS and CDR2 as YYNGEE. Trimming stripped 7 bases from V and 4 bases from J, with 18 bases between. The CDR3 is made up of 14 amino acids. This CDR3 reads CASSLSGGPYEQYF. The CDR3 DNA is TGTGCCAGCTCCCTCTCCGGGGGGCCATACGAGCAGTACTTC.

The V gene is TRBV5-5, the J gene TRBJ1-2; 9 positions match TRBD1. This CDR3 has 14 residues. The J segment lost 6 bases and the V segment lost 4 bases, leaving 7 bases of the junction unmatched. Germline CDR1 and CDR2: SGHKS and YYEKEE (reference sequence). CDR3 sequence (DNA): TGTGCCAGCAGCCGGACAGGGGTTTATAATGGCTACACCTTC. This encodes CASSRTGVYNGYTF. Drawing the rest from reference TRBV5-5 and TRBJ1-2, the complete variable domain is DAGVTQSPTHLIKTRGQQVTLRCSPISGHKSVSWYQQVLGQGPQFIFQYYEKEERGRGNFPDRFSARQFPNYSSELNVNALLLGDSALYLCASSRTGVYNGYTFGSGTRLTVV.

The chain has TRBV9 and TRBJ2-7; tentative D call: TRBD1 (6 bases). This CDR3 contains 14 residues. The V gene lost 3 bases and the J gene lost 6 bases, with 16 bases spanning the gap. Germline V CDR1 and CDR2: SGDLS, YYNGEE. CDR3 DNA sequence: TGTGCCAGCAGCGAAAACAGGGACGTGGGCGAGCAGTACTTC. Amino acid sequence: CASSENRDVGEQYF.

This clone was counted between two and nine times. This chain joins TRBV2 and TRBJ1-2; the D gene is possibly TRBD1 (6 bases). CDR1 and CDR2 from the germline V gene are SNHLY and FYNNEI. V gave up 8 bases and J gave up 4 bases, with 17 bases separating them. The CDR3 has 14 residues. The CDR3 sequence: CASPKSGGGYGYTF. The CDR3 bases are TGTGCCAGCCCTAAATCGGGAGGGGGCTATGGCTACACCTTC.

This clone has only a few counts. The chain's CDR3 is CASSLNGGTRTFGNTIYF. The CDR3 DNA reads TGCGCCAGCAGCTTAAATGGGGGCACCCGGACGTTCGGAAACACCATATATTTT. This chain uses TRBV5-1 with TRBJ1-3; a possible D gene is TRBD1 (6 bases). Germline values: CDR1 SGHRS, CDR2 YFSETQ. This CDR3 is built from 18 residues. Trimming removed 2 bases from V and 4 bases from J, with 22 bases in between. Based on the CDR3 plus reference TRBV5-1 and TRBJ1-3, the full variable domain is KAGVTQTPRYLIKTRGQQVTLSCSPISGHRSVSWYQQTPGQGLQFLFEYFSETQRNKGNFPGRFSGRQFSNSRSEMNVSTLELGDSALYLCASSLNGGTRTFGNTIYFGEGSWLTVV.

This chain links TRBV19 with TRBJ1-1, with a tentative D call TRBD1 (5 bases). The CDR3 is 17 residues long. Per the germline V gene, CDR1 is LNHDA and CDR2 is SQIVND (reference sequence). The V end lost 5 bases, the J end lost 2 bases, and 21 bases lay between the germline ends. The CDR3 coding sequence is TGTGCCAGTAGTCCGTTTTGGGCAGGGAGTCTAAACACTGAAGCTTTCTTT. This gives the protein CASSPFWAGSLNTEAFF. Combining the CDR3 with reference TRBV19 and TRBJ1-1 gives the whole variable domain DGGITQSPKYLFRKEGQNVTLSCEQNLNHDAMYWYRQDPGQGLRLIYYSQIVNDFQKGDIAEGYSVSREKKESFPLTVTSAQKNPTAFYLCASSPFWAGSLNTEAFFGQGTRLTVV.

The chain links TRBV7-9 to TRBJ2-1; D call uncertain. Germline CDR1 reads SEHNR; CDR2 reads FQNEAQ (reference sequence). The CDR3 is 16 residues long. Trimming shortened V by 4 bases and J by 1 base, and 14 bases separated the two germline ends. Here the CDR3 DNA reads TGTGCCAGCAGCTCCTCTCAGGAGATTTCCTACAATGAGCAGTTCTTC. This encodes CASSSSQEISYNEQFF.

The chain combines TRBV7-2 with TRBJ2-2, with D possibly matching TRBD1 (6 bases). Trimming left V 5 bases short and J 1 base short, with 17 bases between. Germline V gives CDR1 SGHTA, CDR2 FQGNSA. The CDR3 totals 17 residues. The CDR3 DNA follows: TGTGCCAGCAGCCCGATTGACCCGACAGGGAACACCGGGGAGCTGTTTTTT. This gives the protein CASSPIDPTGNTGELFF.

V gene TRBV9 combines with J gene TRBJ2-1, with D possibly being TRBD2 (5 bases). Trimming stripped 0 bases from V and 3 bases from J, with 10 bases between. Germline CDR1 and CDR2: SGDLS and YYNGEE. This CDR3 is 15 amino acids long. Here the CDR3 reads CASSVEGLDYNEQFF. CDR3 DNA: TGTGCCAGCAGCGTAGAAGGACTCGACTACAATGAGCAGTTCTTC.

This chain joins TRBV4-1 and TRBJ2-7; tentative D call: TRBD2 (5 bases). The CDR3 contains 14 residues. Germline V lookup: CDR1 MGHRA, CDR2 YSYEKL. The V and J ends lost 1 base and 3 bases respectively, with 10 bases between them. CDR3: CASSQATGYYEQYF. CDR3 DNA sequence: TGCGCCAGCAGCCAAGCTACGGGGTACTACGAGCAGTACTTC.

This clone has just a few counts. The gene calls are TRBV27 and TRBJ2-7, with D unresolved. The V and J ends lost 1 base and 5 bases respectively, with 12 bases between them. There are 14 residues in the CDR3. The germline CDR1 and CDR2 sequences are MNHEY and SMNVEV (reference sequence). CDR3 sequence reads: CASSLLSRTHEQYF. In nucleotides, the CDR3 is TGTGCCAGCAGTTTATTGAGCAGGACCCACGAGCAGTACTTC.

In this sample, this clone is medium-sized (0.01 to 0.1%). This rearrangement joins TRBV11-3 to TRBJ2-7; the match to TRBD2 covers 7 bases. Trimming at V came to 5 bases and at J to 3 bases, leaving 4 bases not matched to a gene. Germline assignment: CDR1 SGHNT and CDR2 YENEEA. This CDR3 is built from 13 residues. In DNA, the CDR3 is TGTGCCAGCAGCCACGGGGACTACTACGAGCAGTACTTC. Encoded protein: CASSHGDYYEQYF.

This chain uses TRBV4-1 with TRBJ1-5, with a tentative D call TRBD1 (5 bases). This CDR3 contains 14 residues. Trimming pared 1 base from V and 5 bases from J, leaving 9 bases between. Per germline, CDR1 MGHRA and CDR2 YSYEKL. The CDR3 spells CASSQGGFDQPQHF. The CDR3 nucleotides are TGCGCCAGCAGCCAAGGGGGGTTTGATCAGCCCCAGCATTTT.